This entry is about one T cell receptor (beta chain). What it recognizes is unknown. Trimming removed 6 bases from V and 4 bases from J, with 12 bases in between. CDR3 size: 13 residues. CDR1 and CDR2 from the germline V gene are MDHEN and SYDVKM. This sample is drawn from a study of T cells in Graves' hyperthyroidism and ophthalmopathy. Overall study results and limits: Model output signaled ophthalmopathy a median around 6.9 months ahead of onset. A 13 V-J model separated ophthalmopathy from stable hyperthyroidism. Most clonotypes expanded in the thyroid (above 0.001) were also present in blood.

Using RNA transcripts as the source, TCR beta CDR3 regions were amplified. First-round RT-PCR with HTBI primers amplified the TCR CDR3 region. One entry per CDR3 protein results from TCRdb running MiXCR on the multiplex PCR reads. The sample has a few hundred thousand distinct CDR3 sequences; about 13% are singletons. Extraction of PBMCs used roughly 9.4 ml of fresh peripheral blood. The receptor comes from a young woman with Graves' hyperthyroidism. Sequenced: blood. The V and J genes are TRBV28 and TRBJ1-1; no reliable D call. The CDR3 nucleotides read TGTGCCAGCAGCCCAGGTTGGGTCACTGAAGCTTTCTTT. Residues: CASSPGWVTEAFF.